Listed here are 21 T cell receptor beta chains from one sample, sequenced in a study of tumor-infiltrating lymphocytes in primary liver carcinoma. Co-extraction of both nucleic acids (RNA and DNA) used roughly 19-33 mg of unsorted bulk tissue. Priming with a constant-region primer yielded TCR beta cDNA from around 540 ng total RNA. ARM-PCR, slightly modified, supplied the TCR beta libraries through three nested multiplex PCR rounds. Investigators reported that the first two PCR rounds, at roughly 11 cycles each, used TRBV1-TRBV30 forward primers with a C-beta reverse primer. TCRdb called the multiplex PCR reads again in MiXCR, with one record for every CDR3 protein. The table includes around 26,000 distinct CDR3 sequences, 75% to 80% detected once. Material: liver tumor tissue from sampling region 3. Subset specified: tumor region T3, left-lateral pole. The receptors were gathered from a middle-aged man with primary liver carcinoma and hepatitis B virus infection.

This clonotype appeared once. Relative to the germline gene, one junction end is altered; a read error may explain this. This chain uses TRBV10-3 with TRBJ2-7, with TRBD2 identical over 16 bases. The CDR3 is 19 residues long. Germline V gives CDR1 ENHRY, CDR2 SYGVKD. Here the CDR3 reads CAFTKRSGLAGGFSYEQYF. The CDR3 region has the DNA TGTGCTTTCACCAAACGATCGGGACTAGCGGGAGGGTTCTCCTACGAGCAATACTTC.

The CDR3 DNA sequence: TGCAACGGACTCATCCAAGGGATGGAGACCCAGTACTTC. Its protein product is CNGLIQGMETQYF. The chain employs TRBV29-1 and TRBJ2-5; the D gene is possibly TRBD2 (5 bases). There are 13 residues in the CDR3. Looked up from germline, CDR1 is SQVTM and CDR2 is ANQGSEA.

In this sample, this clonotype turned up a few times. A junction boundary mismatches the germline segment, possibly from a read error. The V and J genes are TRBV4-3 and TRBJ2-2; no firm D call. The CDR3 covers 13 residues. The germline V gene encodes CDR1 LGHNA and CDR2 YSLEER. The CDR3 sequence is CASNQDLGVELFF. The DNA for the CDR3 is TGTGCCAGCAACCAAGATTTGGGTGTGGAGCTGTTTTTT.

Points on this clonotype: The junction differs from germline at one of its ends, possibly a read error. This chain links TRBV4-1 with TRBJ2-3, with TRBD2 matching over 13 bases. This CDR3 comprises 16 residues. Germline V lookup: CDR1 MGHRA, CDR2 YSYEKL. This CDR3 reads CASSQRLAGGTNTQYF. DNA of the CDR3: TGCGCCAGCAGCCAACGACTAGCGGGAGGCACAAATACACAGTATTTT.

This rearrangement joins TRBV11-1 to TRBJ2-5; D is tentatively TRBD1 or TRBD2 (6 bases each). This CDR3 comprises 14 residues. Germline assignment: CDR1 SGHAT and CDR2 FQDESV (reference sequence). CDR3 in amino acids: CTISFNRGQETQYF. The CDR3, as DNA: TGTACCATTAGCTTTAACCGGGGGCAGGAGACCCAGTACTTC.

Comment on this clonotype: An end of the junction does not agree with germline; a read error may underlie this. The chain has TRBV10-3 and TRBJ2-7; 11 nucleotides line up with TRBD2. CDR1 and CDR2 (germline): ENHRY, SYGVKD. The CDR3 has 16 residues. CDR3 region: CSINASSGGKANEQYF. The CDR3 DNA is TGTTCCATCAATGCTTCTAGCGGGGGGAAGGCCAACGAGCAGTACTTC.

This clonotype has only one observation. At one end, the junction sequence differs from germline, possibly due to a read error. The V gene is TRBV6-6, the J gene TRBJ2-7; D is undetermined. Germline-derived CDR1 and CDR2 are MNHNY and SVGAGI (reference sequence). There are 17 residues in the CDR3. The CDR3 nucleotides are TGTGTCAGCAGTTACTCGAATCGACTTTCCCGTACCCACGAGCAGCACTTC. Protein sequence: CVSSYSNRLSRTHEQHF.

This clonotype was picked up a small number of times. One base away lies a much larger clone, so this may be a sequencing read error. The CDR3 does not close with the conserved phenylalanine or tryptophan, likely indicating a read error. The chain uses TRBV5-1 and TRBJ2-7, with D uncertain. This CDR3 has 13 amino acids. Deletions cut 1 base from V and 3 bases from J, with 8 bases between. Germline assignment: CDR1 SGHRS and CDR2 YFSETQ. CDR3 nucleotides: TGCGCCAGCAGCTTGACGGTAGACTACGAGCAGTACTCC. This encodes CASSLTVDYEQYS.

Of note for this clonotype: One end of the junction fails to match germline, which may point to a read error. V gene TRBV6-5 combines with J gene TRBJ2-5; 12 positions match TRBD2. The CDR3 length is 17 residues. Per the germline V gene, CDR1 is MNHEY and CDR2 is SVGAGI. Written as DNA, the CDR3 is TGTGCCGGCAGTTATTACGGGACTAGCGGGTGGTTTGAGAGCCAGTACTTC. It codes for CAGSYYGTSGWFESQYF.

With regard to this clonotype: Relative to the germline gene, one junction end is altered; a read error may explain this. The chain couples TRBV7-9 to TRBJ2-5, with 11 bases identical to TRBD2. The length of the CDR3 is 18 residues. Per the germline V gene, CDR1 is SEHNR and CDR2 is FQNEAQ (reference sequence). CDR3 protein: CASSSPGTSGEYQETQYF. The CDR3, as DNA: TGTGCCAGCAGCTCACCGGGGACTAGCGGAGAGTACCAAGAAACCCAGTACTTC.

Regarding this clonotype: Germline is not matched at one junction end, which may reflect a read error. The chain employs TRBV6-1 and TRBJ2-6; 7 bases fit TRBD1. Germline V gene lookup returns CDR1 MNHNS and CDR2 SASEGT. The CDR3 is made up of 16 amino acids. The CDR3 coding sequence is TGTGCCAGCAGCCCCGGGACAGAGGCTGGGGCCAACGTCCTGATTTTC. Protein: CASSPGTEAGANVLIF.

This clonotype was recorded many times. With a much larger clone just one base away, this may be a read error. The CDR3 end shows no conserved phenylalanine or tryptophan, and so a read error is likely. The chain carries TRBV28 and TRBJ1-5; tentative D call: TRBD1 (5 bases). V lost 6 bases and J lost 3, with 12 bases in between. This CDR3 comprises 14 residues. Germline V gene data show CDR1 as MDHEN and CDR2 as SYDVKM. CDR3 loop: CASRKGEVNQPQHL. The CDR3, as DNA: TGTGCCAGCAGAAAAGGGGAAGTCAATCAGCCCCAGCATCTT.

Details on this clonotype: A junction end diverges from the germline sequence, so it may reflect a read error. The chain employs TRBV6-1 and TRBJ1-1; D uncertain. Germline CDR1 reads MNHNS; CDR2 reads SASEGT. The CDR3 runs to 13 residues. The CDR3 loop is CASNLGRNTEASF. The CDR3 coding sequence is TGTGCTAGCAACCTCGGCAGGAACACTGAAGCTTCCTTT.

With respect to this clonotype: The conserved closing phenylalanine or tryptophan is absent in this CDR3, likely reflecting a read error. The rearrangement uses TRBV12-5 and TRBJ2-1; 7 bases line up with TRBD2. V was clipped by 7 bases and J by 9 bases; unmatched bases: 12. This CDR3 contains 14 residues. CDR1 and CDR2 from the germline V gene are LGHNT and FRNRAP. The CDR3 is CASATRGRAAEQFY. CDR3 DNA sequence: TGTGCTAGTGCGACTAGAGGGAGGGCCGCTGAGCAGTTCTAC.

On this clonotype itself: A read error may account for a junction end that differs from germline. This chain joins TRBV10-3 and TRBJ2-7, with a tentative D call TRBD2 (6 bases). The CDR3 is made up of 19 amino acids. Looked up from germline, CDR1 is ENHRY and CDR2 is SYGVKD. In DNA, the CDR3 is TGTGCCATCACCAAACGATCGGAACTAGCTGGAGGGTTCTCCTACAAGCAGTACTTC. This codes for CAITKRSELAGGFSYKQYF.

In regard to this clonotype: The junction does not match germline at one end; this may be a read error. The CDR3 spells CASNYYRDSPFKYERFF. CDR3 bases: TGTGCCAGCAATTACTATAGGGACAGCCCTTTTAAATATGAGCGGTTCTTC. This sequence joins TRBV6-6 and TRBJ2-1; 7 bases line up with TRBD1. This CDR3 contains 17 residues. Looked up from germline, CDR1 is MNHNY and CDR2 is SVGAGI (reference sequence).

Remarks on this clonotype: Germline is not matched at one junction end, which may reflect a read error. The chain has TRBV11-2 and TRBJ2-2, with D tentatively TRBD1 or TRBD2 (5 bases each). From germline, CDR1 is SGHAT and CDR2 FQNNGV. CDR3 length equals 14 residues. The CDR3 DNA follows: TGTGCCAGCAGCTTAGAGGGTGGGGCCGGGGAGTTGTTTTTT. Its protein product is CASSLEGGAGELFF.

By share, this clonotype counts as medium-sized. CDR3 region: CAIMTGGSEAFF. In DNA form, the CDR3 reads TGTGCCATCATGACAGGGGGCTCAGAAGCTTTCTTT. This sequence joins TRBV10-3 and TRBJ1-1; TRBD1 aligns across 10 bases. The germline V gene encodes CDR1 ENHRY and CDR2 SYGVKD. The CDR3 has 12 amino acids. V shed 7 bases and J 8 bases; nucleotides not matched to a gene: 4.

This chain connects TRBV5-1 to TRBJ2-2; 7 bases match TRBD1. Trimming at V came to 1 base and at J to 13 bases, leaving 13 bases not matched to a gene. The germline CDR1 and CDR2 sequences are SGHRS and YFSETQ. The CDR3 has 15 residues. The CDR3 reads CASSLWQGDTEGLFF. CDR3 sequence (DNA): TGCGCCAGCAGCTTGTGGCAGGGGGACACCGAGGGGCTGTTTTTT.

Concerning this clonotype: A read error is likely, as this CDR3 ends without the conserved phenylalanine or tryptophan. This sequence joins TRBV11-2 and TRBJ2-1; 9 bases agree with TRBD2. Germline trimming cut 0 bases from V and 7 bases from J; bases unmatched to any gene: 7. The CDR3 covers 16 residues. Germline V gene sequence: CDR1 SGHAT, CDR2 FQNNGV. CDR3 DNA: TGTGCCAGCAGCTTAGACCTCCTAGCGGGAATGAATGAGCAGTTCCTA. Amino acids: CASSLDLLAGMNEQFL.

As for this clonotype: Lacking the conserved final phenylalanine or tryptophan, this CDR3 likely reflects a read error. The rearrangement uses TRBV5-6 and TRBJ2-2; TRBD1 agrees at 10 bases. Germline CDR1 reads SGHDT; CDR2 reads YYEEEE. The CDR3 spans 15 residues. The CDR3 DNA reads TGTACCAGCAGTATCGGGACAGGGGCCACCGGGGAGCTGTTTTAT. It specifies CTSSIGTGATGELFY.